The clone carrying this T cell receptor (beta chain) was detected only a few times. TCRdb's table, derived via immunoSEQ multiplex PCR, lists solely in-frame clones and lacks some. Here the sample spans 46,000 or so clones, around three quarters being singletons. Each and every patient relapsed after autologous stem cell transplantation, and patients got differing brentuximab vedotin exposure. The sample comes from a study of PD-1 blockade in classical Hodgkin lymphoma. Looking at the study overall: On a schedule of every 2 weeks, patients received nivolumab 3 mg/kg intravenously.

Germline values: CDR1 SGDLS, CDR2 YYNGEE. The CDR3 length is 14 residues. V was clipped by 4 bases and J by 1 base, with 11 bases between them. The clonotype was recovered from a human donor with classical Hodgkin lymphoma. The chain has TRBV9 and TRBJ1-1, with D possibly matching TRBD1 (5 bases). The specimen comprised peripheral blood mononuclear cells (PBMCs), sampled before the second cycle of nivolumab. CDR3 sequence reads: CASSPGGWNTEAFF. The CDR3 coding sequence is TGTGCCAGCAGCCCTGGGGGGTGGAACACTGAAGCTTTCTTT. The variable domain in full, completed from reference TRBV9 and TRBJ1-1, reads DSGVTQTPKHLITATGQRVTLRCSPRSGDLSVYWYQQSLDQGLQFLIQYYNGEERAKGNILERFSAQQFPDLHSELNLSSLELGDSALYFCASSPGGWNTEAFFGQGTRLTVV.